What follows are 23 T cell receptor beta chains derived from one specimen sequenced in a study of cytomegalovirus exposure and HLA in healthy donors. It was with 60 Vbeta and 13 Jbeta primers that the PCR ran. Assay used: immunoSEQ multiplex PCR; TCRdb lists only in-frame clones, some missing. This listing includes about 40,000 clones. The specimen sequenced was PBMCs. These receptors all stem from a human donor in good health.

The rearrangement uses TRBV29-1 and TRBJ1-2, with TRBD1 matching over 7 bases. J was trimmed by 6 bases and V by 6 bases; bases with no gene match: 7. The CDR3 covers 12 residues. Germline V lookup: CDR1 SQVTM, CDR2 ANQGSEA. The DNA of the CDR3 is TGCAGCGTGGGGACAGCAATACATGGCTACACCTTC. Translating gives CSVGTAIHGYTF.

V gene TRBV4-2 combines with J gene TRBJ1-1; D unclear. This CDR3 contains 16 residues. Germline V gene data show CDR1 as LGHNA and CDR2 as YNFKEQ. The V end was cut by 2 bases, the J end by 0 bases, with 13 bases between. The CDR3 here is CASSQPAGYMNTEAFF. The DNA of the CDR3 is TGTGCCAGCAGCCAACCAGCAGGATACATGAACACTGAAGCTTTCTTT.

The chain employs TRBV6-5 and TRBJ2-1; the D gene is possibly TRBD2 (7 bases). CDR1 is MNHEY and CDR2 is SVGAGI in the germline V gene. This CDR3 comprises 15 residues. V lost 6 bases and J 8 bases, leaving 20 bases between the germline ends. CDR3 bases: TGTGCCAGCAGCTTCTTAGGGGGGGGAGGGGATGAGCAGTTCTTC. It codes for CASSFLGGGGDEQFF.

The V call is TRBV6-5, the J call TRBJ1-1, with TRBD1 as a possible D gene (5 bases). This CDR3 is 13 amino acids long. The germline V and J ends were trimmed by 2 bases and 3 bases, with 7 bases remaining between them. Looked up from germline, CDR1 is MNHEY and CDR2 is SVGAGI. CDR3 amino acids: CASSYTGDTEAFF. As DNA, the CDR3 is TGTGCCAGCAGTTACACAGGCGACACTGAAGCTTTCTTT.

The genes are TRBV5-1 and TRBJ2-5, with TRBD2 matching over 7 bases. The CDR3 is 13 residues long. Germline V CDR1 and CDR2: SGHRS, YFSETQ. Trimming cost V 7 bases and J 5 bases; bases outside gene matches: 8. The CDR3 is CASADWRGETQYF. The CDR3 DNA sequence: TGCGCCAGCGCTGACTGGCGGGGGGAGACCCAGTACTTC.

V gene TRBV5-6 combines with J gene TRBJ1-2; the D gene is possibly TRBD1 (6 bases). Germline CDR1 SGHDT, CDR2 YYEEEE. V gave up 5 bases and J gave up 8 bases, with 13 bases separating them. The CDR3 consists of 12 residues. The CDR3 DNA sequence: TGTGCCAGCAGTTGGGGTACAGGGGGCTACACCTTC. Translated, it gives CASSWGTGGYTF.

This chain uses TRBV27 with TRBJ1-1; no clear D. This CDR3 has 15 amino acids. Trimming removed 0 bases from V and 3 bases from J, with 11 bases in between. CDR1 and CDR2 (germline): MNHEY, SMNVEV (reference sequence). The CDR3 nucleotides are TGTGCCAGCAGTTTATCGATAGCTTTTGACACTGAAGCTTTCTTT. This gives the protein CASSLSIAFDTEAFF.

V is TRBV2 and J is TRBJ2-3; 8 bases align to TRBD1. Trimming at V came to 5 bases and at J to 4 bases, leaving 8 bases not matched to a gene. The CDR3 consists of 15 residues. CDR1 is SNHLY, CDR2 FYNNEI, per germline. In nucleotides, the CDR3 is TGTGCCAGCAGTTATCAGGGGGCGGTATCAGATACGCAGTATTTT. As protein: CASSYQGAVSDTQYF.

V usage is TRBV18 and J usage is TRBJ1-5; D not certain. This CDR3 has 13 amino acids. Between the trimmed V and J ends, which lost 5 bases and 4 bases, there was a span of 9 bases. Germline V gives CDR1 KGHSH, CDR2 LQKENI. This CDR3 is CASSSGGNQPQHF. In nucleotides, the CDR3 is TGTGCCAGCTCATCAGGAGGGAATCAGCCCCAGCATTTT. The complete variable domain, with remaining parts taken from reference TRBV18 and TRBJ1-5, reads NAGVMQNPRHLVRRRGQEARLRCSPMKGHSHVYWYRQLPEEGLKFMVYLQKENIIDESGMPKERFSAEFPKEGPSILRIQQVVRGDSAAYFCASSSGGNQPQHFGDGTRLSIL.

The chain carries TRBV6-5 and TRBJ2-3; D call uncertain. The CDR3 is made up of 13 amino acids. Trimming removed 0 bases at V and 6 bases at J, with 7 bases between. Germline V lookup: CDR1 MNHEY, CDR2 SVGAGI. CDR3 sequence (DNA): TGTGCCAGCAGTTACTCCAGGCCCGATACGCAGTATTTT. Translating gives CASSYSRPDTQYF.

The chain carries TRBV11-1 and TRBJ1-6; possibly TRBD1 for D (6 bases). Trimming took 6 bases from V and 0 from J, leaving 9 bases between them. Germline loops: CDR1 SGHAT, CDR2 FQDESV (reference sequence). CDR3 length equals 15 residues. CDR3 sequence (DNA): TGTGCCAGCAGGAGGGGGAGCTCCTATAATTCACCCCTCCACTTT. Translation gives CASRRGSSYNSPLHF.

The chain couples TRBV5-4 to TRBJ2-7; the match to TRBD1 covers 9 bases. CDR1 SGHNT and CDR2 YYREEE come from the germline V gene (reference sequence). The CDR3 loop spans 15 amino acids. The ends lost 3 bases at V and 3 bases at J; junction bases unmatched: 7. The CDR3 region has the DNA TGTGCCAGCAGCTGGGGACAGGGTGAACTCTACGAGCAGTACTTC. It encodes CASSWGQGELYEQYF.

The V call is TRBV19, the J call TRBJ2-1; D not resolved. The CDR3 has 15 residues. V gave up 3 bases and J gave up 3 bases, with 12 bases separating them. Germline V gene data show CDR1 as LNHDA and CDR2 as SQIVND (reference sequence). DNA of the CDR3: TGTGCCAGTAGTATTGATGGCAGACTCTACAATGAGCAGTTCTTC. It yields the protein CASSIDGRLYNEQFF.

The V and J genes are TRBV7-2 and TRBJ2-1; 10 nucleotides align to TRBD1. The CDR3 length is 15 residues. The germline gives CDR1 SGHTA, CDR2 FQGNSA. V was clipped by 5 bases and J by 8 bases; unmatched bases: 9. The DNA of the CDR3 is TGTGCCAGCAGCCTGGGGGACAGGGGAGGCGATGAGCAGTTCTTC. As protein: CASSLGDRGGDEQFF.

V usage is TRBV6-1 and J usage is TRBJ1-2, with TRBD1 identical over 7 bases. The CDR3 consists of 13 residues. Germline lookup yields CDR1 MNHNS and CDR2 SASEGT. Trimming cost V 8 bases and J 4 bases; bases outside gene matches: 7. CDR3 protein: CASSTPGGYGYTF. In nucleotides, the CDR3 is TGTGCCAGCTCTACCCCAGGGGGCTATGGCTACACCTTC.

The J gene is TRBJ1-1, the V gene TRBV2; no firm D call. The CDR3 has 14 residues. V was shortened by 4 bases and J by 4 bases, with 13 bases between the two germline ends. The germline gives CDR1 SNHLY, CDR2 FYNNEI. The CDR3: CASSVLSGVTEAFF. CDR3 in DNA: TGTGCCAGCAGTGTCCTCAGCGGGGTCACTGAAGCTTTCTTT.

The chain carries TRBV7-8 and TRBJ2-7; 9 bases line up with TRBD1. This CDR3 spans 14 amino acids. CDR1 is SGHVS, CDR2 FQNEAQ, per germline. J lost 5 bases, V lost 4 bases, and 6 bases had no gene match. The CDR3 coding sequence is TGTGCCAGCAGCTCCGGGACAGGGAAGGACGAGCAGTACTTC. Amino acid sequence: CASSSGTGKDEQYF.

The chain carries TRBV9 and TRBJ2-1; 8 nucleotides agree with TRBD1. Looked up from germline, CDR1 is SGDLS and CDR2 is YYNGEE. The J segment lost 0 bases and the V segment lost 0 bases, leaving 5 bases of the junction unmatched. The CDR3 loop spans 17 amino acids. The CDR3 coding sequence is TGTGCCAGCAGCGTAGATACAGGGGGGAGCTCCTACAATGAGCAGTTCTTC. Its translation is CASSVDTGGSSYNEQFF.

This chain connects TRBV9 to TRBJ1-6, with TRBD1 as a possible D gene (5 bases). V shed 2 bases and J shed 8 bases, with 11 bases lying between them. The CDR3 covers 14 residues. Looked up from germline, CDR1 is SGDLS and CDR2 is YYNGEE. This CDR3 is CASSVQGGYSPLHF. In DNA, the CDR3 is TGTGCCAGCAGCGTTCAGGGAGGTTATTCACCCCTCCACTTT.

This rearrangement joins TRBV6-5 to TRBJ1-1; D is possibly TRBD1 (6 bases). The CDR3 covers 13 residues. In germline, CDR1 is MNHEY, CDR2 SVGAGI. V was trimmed by 4 bases and J by 6 bases, leaving 12 bases between them. CDR3 nucleotides: TGTGCCAGCAGTTTCGCCCAGGGGTCTGAAGCTTTCTTT. The encoded protein is CASSFAQGSEAFF.

The chain employs TRBV7-2 and TRBJ2-5; the D gene is possibly TRBD2 (5 bases). Germline assignment: CDR1 SGHTA and CDR2 FQGNSA. The ends were cut back, 5 bases at V and 1 base at J, with 11 bases in the middle. The CDR3 is 14 amino acids. The CDR3 sequence: CASSVTRAQETQYF. CDR3 coding DNA: TGTGCCAGCAGCGTAACTAGAGCCCAAGAGACCCAGTACTTC.

The V gene is TRBV9, the J gene TRBJ1-5; 8 bases map to TRBD1. The J segment lost 6 bases and the V segment lost 7 bases, leaving 0 bases of the junction unmatched. Germline V gene data show CDR1 as SGDLS and CDR2 as YYNGEE. This CDR3 contains 11 residues. The CDR3 nucleotides read TGTGCCAGCGGACAGGGTCAGCCCCAGCATTTT. Translating gives CASGQGQPQHF.

The rearrangement uses TRBV30 and TRBJ1-2; TRBD1 agrees at 9 bases. Germline V gene data show CDR1 as GTSNPN and CDR2 as SVGIG (reference sequence). With 1 base clipped from V and 5 bases from J, the junction kept 5 bases outside the gene matches. This CDR3 spans 14 amino acids. The CDR3, as DNA: TGTGCCTGGAGTGGGGACAGGGACCTATATGGCTACACCTTC. It codes for CAWSGDRDLYGYTF.